These T cell receptor beta chains were read from a single sample in a study of metastatic and nonmetastatic thyroid tumors. MiXCR reprocessed the PCR reads for TCRdb. The sample has some 34,000 clones, 15% to 20% seen once; the top ten hold approximately 4.8%. The specimen was blood. These receptors all come from a female donor with papillary thyroid cancer or a benign thyroid nodule (not recorded which). Some clones in this sample may be carry-over from other donors' samples. Both conserved end residues are part of each CDR3. A D gene is named only where the DNA matches it firmly. Not all rows give a size; the values are once, few, many and, for expanded clones, a class.

TRBV6-1	TRBJ2-7	14	NA	many	CASSESGDVYEQYF	TGTGCCAGCAGTGAATCCGGGGACGTCTACGAGCAGTACTTC
TRBV4-2	TRBJ2-1	16	TRBD1	many	CASSQTDWTGPNEQFF	TGTGCCAGCAGCCAAACGGACTGGACAGGGCCCAATGAGCAGTTCTTC
TRBV4-1	TRBJ1-5	17	TRBD1	NA	CASSQEGTGWGPQPQHF	TGCGCCAGCAGCCAAGAGGGGACAGGGTGGGGCCCTCAGCCCCAGCATTTT
TRBV6-1	TRBJ1-1	14	NA	many	CASSPQGWDTEAFF	TGTGCCAGCAGTCCCCAGGGGTGGGACACTGAAGCTTTCTTT
TRBV20-1	TRBJ2-7	13	TRBD1	many	CSLPGTADYEQYF	TGCAGCCTCCCCGGGACAGCCGACTACGAGCAGTACTTC
TRBV20-1	TRBJ2-1	15	TRBD2	NA	CSASAAVGGNNEQFF	TGCAGTGCTAGCGCCGCAGTGGGGGGGAACAATGAGCAGTTCTTC
TRBV6-2/TRBV6-3	TRBJ2-1	14	TRBD1	medium-sized	CASSYQGAYNEQFF	TGTGCCAGCAGTTATCAGGGGGCCTACAATGAGCAGTTCTTC
TRBV11-2	TRBJ1-2	16	NA	NA	CASSLFITGSNYGYTF	TGTGCCAGCAGCTTATTCATAACAGGGTCTAACTATGGCTACACCTTC
TRBV6-1	TRBJ2-7	13	NA	NA	CASSRTVSYEQYF	TGTGCCAGCAGTCGGACAGTGTCCTACGAGCAGTACTTC
TRBV6-2/TRBV6-3	TRBJ2-3	15	TRBD2	many	CASRSGLAGGDTQYF	TGTGCCAGCCGGTCGGGACTAGCGGGAGGAGATACGCAGTATTTT
TRBV6-1	TRBJ1-3	13	TRBD1	medium-sized	CASSTGQMDTIYF	TGTGCCAGCAGTACGGGACAGATGGACACCATATATTTT
TRBV3-1	TRBJ2-1	17	TRBD2	many	CASSQDVVAGTYNEQFF	TGTGCCAGCAGCCAAGATGTGGTAGCGGGGACCTACAATGAGCAGTTCTTC
TRBV13	TRBJ2-6	14	NA	many	CASSQGTGANVLTF	TGTGCCAGCAGTCAGGGGACTGGGGCCAACGTCCTGACTTTC
TRBV6-4	TRBJ2-3	15	TRBD2	many	CASSGLAGSTDTQYF	TGTGCCAGCAGTGGCCTAGCGGGGTCCACAGATACGCAGTATTTT
TRBV9	TRBJ2-7	14	NA	NA	CASSVALVDYEQYF	TGTGCCAGCAGCGTAGCCTTGGTGGACTACGAGCAGTACTTC
TRBV6-1	TRBJ2-6	16	NA	few	CASSLGEGTGAKVLTF	TGTGCCAGCAGCCTTGGTGAGGGTACTGGGGCCAAAGTACTGACTTTC
TRBV20-1	TRBJ1-5	17	TRBD1	NA	CSARGGDRVISNQPQHF	TGCAGTGCTAGAGGTGGGGACAGGGTGATTAGCAATCAGCCCCAGCATTTT
TRBV9	TRBJ2-3	14	TRBD1	many	CASSTGTVTDTQYF	TGTGCCAGCAGCACCGGGACAGTCACAGATACGCAGTATTTT
TRBV20-1	TRBJ2-7	12	NA	medium-sized	CSARIVQYEQYF	TGCAGTGCTAGAATAGTGCAGTACGAGCAGTACTTC
TRBV3-1	TRBJ2-3	14	NA	many	CASSPMRSTDTQYF	TGTGCCAGCAGCCCCATGAGAAGCACAGATACGCAGTATTTT
TRBV28	TRBJ1-1	13	TRBD1	many	CASSPIDRAVAFF	TGTGCCAGCAGTCCAATAGACAGGGCGGTGGCTTTCTTT
TRBV30	TRBJ1-5	15	NA	many	CAWSVRFRGDQPQHF	TGTGCCTGGAGTGTAAGATTTCGGGGGGATCAGCCCCAGCATTTT
TRBV4-1	TRBJ1-5	17	TRBD1	many	CASSQEDRGGSNQPQHF	TGCGCCAGCAGCCAAGAGGACAGGGGTGGTAGCAATCAGCCCCAGCATTTT
TRBV5-4	TRBJ1-4	17	NA	many	CASSLDGTGFMGEKLFF	TGTGCCAGCAGCTTGGATGGAACGGGGTTCATGGGTGAAAAACTGTTTTTT
TRBV6-4	TRBJ2-3	15	TRBD2	few	CASRKAGGSTDTQYF	TGTGCCAGCAGGAAAGCGGGGGGGTCTACAGATACGCAGTATTTT
TRBV2	TRBJ1-2	13	TRBD1	few	CASSLDRVVGYTF	TGCGCCAGCAGCCTAGACAGGGTCGTTGGCTACACCTTC
TRBV12-3/TRBV12-4	TRBJ1-2	14	NA	many	CASSNTRGNYGYTF	TGTGCCAGCAGTAATACGCGGGGAAACTATGGCTACACCTTC
TRBV6-1	TRBJ2-2	14	NA	few	CASKGSGLIGELFF	TGTGCCAGCAAGGGTTCGGGGTTAATCGGGGAGCTGTTTTTT
TRBV2	TRBJ1-5	14	TRBD1	many	CASRGTGVAQPQHF	TGTGCCAGCAGGGGGACAGGGGTTGCTCAGCCCCAGCATTTT
TRBV28	TRBJ1-1	13	NA	many	CASSLWENTEAFF	TGTGCCAGCAGTTTATGGGAGAACACTGAAGCTTTCTTT
TRBV29-1	TRBJ2-5	13	TRBD2	many	CSVRWGGVETQYF	TGCAGCGTGAGGTGGGGGGGGGTGGAGACCCAGTACTTC
TRBV27	TRBJ2-7	14	TRBD1	NA	CASSSRTGGYDHYF	TGTGCCAGCAGTTCCCGGACAGGGGGCTACGATCATTACTTC
TRBV27	TRBJ1-3	15	NA	NA	CASSLDSTRGNTIYF	TGTGCCAGCAGTTTGGACTCGACCCGGGGAAACACCATATATTTT
TRBV15	TRBJ2-3	16	TRBD2	many	CATSRARREGTDTQYF	TGTGCCACCAGCAGAGCGCGGCGGGAGGGGACAGATACGCAGTATTTT
TRBV11-2	TRBJ2-1	17	NA	NA	CASSLTGSGGGYNEQFF	TGTGCCAGCAGCTTGACAGGGTCAGGGGGGGGCTACAATGAGCAGTTCTTC
TRBV27	TRBJ2-5	14	NA	few	CASSPRAGAETQYF	TGTGCCAGCAGTCCCCGGGCAGGGGCAGAGACCCAGTACTTC
TRBV10-1	TRBJ1-5	15	TRBD1	medium-sized	CASSEQQGVDQPQHF	TGCGCCAGCAGCGAACAACAGGGGGTAGATCAGCCCCAGCATTTT
TRBV7-3	TRBJ1-1	13	TRBD1	many	CASSSSGTGTAFF	TGTGCCAGCAGCTCGTCCGGGACAGGGACGGCTTTCTTT
TRBV2	TRBJ2-1	15	NA	NA	CASSIRGTSYNEQFF	TGTGCCAGTAGTATACGAGGGACATCCTACAATGAGCAGTTCTTC
TRBV5-1	TRBJ2-1	15	TRBD2	many	CASSLVAGGNGEQFF	TGCGCCAGCAGCTTGGTTGCGGGAGGGAACGGTGAGCAGTTCTTC
TRBV2	TRBJ1-5	13	NA	many	CAARRDINQPQHF	TGTGCCGCCCGGCGGGACATCAATCAGCCCCAGCATTTT
TRBV2	TRBJ2-2	13	NA	few	CASSVGASVELFF	TGTGCCAGCAGTGTGGGGGCCTCCGTGGAGCTGTTTTTT
TRBV28	TRBJ1-1	14	NA	many	CASIGGTRKVKAFF	TGTGCCAGTATAGGGGGGACCAGGAAAGTGAAAGCTTTCTTT
TRBV7-8	TRBJ2-7	13	NA	many	CASSLLVSDEQYF	TGTGCCAGCAGCTTATTGGTTAGCGACGAGCAGTACTTC
TRBV2	TRBJ1-1	13	NA	many	CASIGLMNTEAFF	TGTGCCAGCATCGGACTGATGAACACTGAAGCTTTCTTT
TRBV20-1	TRBJ2-3	14	TRBD1	many	CSAHDGTVTDTQYF	TGCAGTGCCCATGACGGGACAGTGACAGATACGCAGTATTTT
TRBV9	TRBJ2-1	14	NA	many	CASSVFGSDNEQFF	TGTGCCAGCAGCGTATTTGGATCAGACAATGAGCAGTTCTTC
TRBV5-1	TRBJ2-3	15	NA	NA	CASSQRGWGTDTQYF	TGCGCCAGCAGCCAACGGGGATGGGGAACAGATACGCAGTATTTT
TRBV9	TRBJ2-2	16	TRBD1	NA	CASSVQGQGDTGELFF	TGTGCCAGCAGCGTCCAGGGACAGGGTGACACCGGGGAGCTGTTTTTT
TRBV28	TRBJ2-6	16	NA	NA	CASSVTWDSGANVLTF	TGTGCCAGCAGTGTAACCTGGGACTCTGGGGCCAACGTCCTGACTTTC
TRBV6-1	TRBJ1-5	15	NA	many	CASGHRARGNQPQHF	TGTGCCAGCGGCCACAGGGCTCGGGGCAATCAGCCCCAGCATTTT
TRBV6-1	TRBJ2-7	13	NA	medium-sized	CASSEIELYEQYF	TGTGCCAGCAGTGAAATCGAGTTATACGAGCAGTACTTC
TRBV12-3/TRBV12-4	TRBJ2-7	16	TRBD2	few	CASTTTTSGFTYWQYF	TGTGCCAGCACCACTACGACTAGCGGGTTTACCTACTGGCAGTACTTC
TRBV9	TRBJ1-3	15	NA	many	CASSVNLGGGNTIYF	TGTGCCAGCAGCGTAAATTTGGGTGGCGGAAACACCATATATTTT
TRBV28	TRBJ2-5	14	NA	few	CARGVGLGGQTQYF	TGTGCCAGGGGGGTGGGACTTGGGGGCCAGACCCAATACTTC
TRBV2	TRBJ2-7	12	NA	many	CASSVFSYEQYF	TGTGCCAGCAGTGTATTCTCCTACGAGCAGTACTTC
TRBV10-2	TRBJ1-1	16	NA	many	CASSESPGLLNTEAFF	TGCGCCAGCAGTGAGTCCCCAGGTCTGTTGAACACTGAAGCTTTCTTT
TRBV9	TRBJ2-1	13	NA	many	CASSPQRVDEQFF	TGTGCCAGCAGCCCCCAGAGGGTCGATGAGCAGTTCTTC
TRBV18	TRBJ1-1	15	NA	many	CASSPSSSTGTEAFF	TGTGCCAGCTCACCAAGTTCGTCGACGGGGACTGAAGCTTTCTTT
TRBV11-2	TRBJ2-7	14	TRBD2	NA	CSSSLSGSTYEHYF	TGTTCCAGCAGCTTAAGCGGGAGTACCTACGAGCATTACTTC